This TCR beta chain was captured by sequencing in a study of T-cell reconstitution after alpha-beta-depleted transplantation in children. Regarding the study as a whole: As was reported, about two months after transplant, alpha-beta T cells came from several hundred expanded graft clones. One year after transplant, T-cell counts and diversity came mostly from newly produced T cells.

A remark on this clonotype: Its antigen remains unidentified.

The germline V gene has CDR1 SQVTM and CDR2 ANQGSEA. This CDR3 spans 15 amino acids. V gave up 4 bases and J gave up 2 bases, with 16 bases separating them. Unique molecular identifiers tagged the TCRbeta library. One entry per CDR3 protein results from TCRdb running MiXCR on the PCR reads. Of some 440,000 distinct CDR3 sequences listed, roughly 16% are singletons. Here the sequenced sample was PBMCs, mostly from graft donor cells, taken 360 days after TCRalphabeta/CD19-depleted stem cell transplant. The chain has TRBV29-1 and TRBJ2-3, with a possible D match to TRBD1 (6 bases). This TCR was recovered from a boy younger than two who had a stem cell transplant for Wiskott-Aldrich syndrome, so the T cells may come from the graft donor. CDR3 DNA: TGCAGCGTTGTAAGACCGGGACAAACCACAGATACGCAGTATTTT. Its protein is CSVVRPGQTTDTQYF.